Listed here are 30 T cell receptor beta chains from one sample, sequenced in a study of OX40 agonist ivuxolimab in advanced cancers. Assay used: immunoSEQ multiplex PCR; TCRdb lists only in-frame clones, some missing. Altogether 72,000 or so clones are present, around 86% being singletons, with the ten largest covering over 0.2%. The material was CD4+ or CD8+ T cells sorted from blood, obtained in a trial of the OX40 agonist ivuxolimab. The receptor set was obtained from an adult with an advanced solid tumor such as melanoma, head and neck, liver or kidney cancer.

The chain joins TRBV27 to TRBJ1-2, with 7 bases lining up with TRBD1. Trimming cost V 6 bases and J 4 bases; bases outside gene matches: 14. The CDR3 runs to 16 residues. Germline-derived CDR1 and CDR2 are MNHEY and SMNVEV (reference sequence). The CDR3 sequence: CASSTLWDRNTYGYTF. DNA for the CDR3: TGTGCCAGCAGCACTTTGTGGGACAGAAATACCTATGGCTACACCTTC.

V usage is TRBV19 and J usage is TRBJ1-2; no clear D. The germline CDR1 and CDR2 sequences are LNHDA and SQIVND (reference sequence). The ends were cut back, 4 bases at V and 3 bases at J, with 18 bases in the middle. This CDR3 is built from 16 residues. The CDR3 nucleotides read TGTGCCAGTAGTAAGGCCTCATGGGTGGACTACTATGGCTACACCTTC. Residues: CASSKASWVDYYGYTF.

The chain uses TRBV14 and TRBJ1-4; D may be TRBD1 (6 bases). The CDR3 spans 13 residues. The V end lost 4 bases, the J end lost 7 bases, and 10 bases lay between the germline ends. Per germline, CDR1 SGHDN and CDR2 FVKESK. CDR3 sequence (DNA): TGTGCCAGCAGCCGGGGGGCTGTTGAAAAACTGTTTTTT. As protein: CASSRGAVEKLFF.

This chain's CDR3 is CASSDSTDTQYF. DNA for the CDR3: TGTGCCAGCAGCGATAGCACAGATACGCAGTATTTT. The gene calls are TRBV7-8 and TRBJ2-3; D not certain. From germline, CDR1 is SGHVS and CDR2 FQNEAQ. The V gene lost 5 bases and the J gene lost 0 bases, with 3 bases spanning the gap. CDR3 length: 12 amino acids. The entire variable domain, with the rest obtained from reference TRBV7-8 and TRBJ2-3, is as follows: GAGVSQSPRYKVAKRGQDVALRCDPISGHVSLFWYQQALGQGPEFLTYFQNEAQLDKSGLPSDRFFAERPEGSVSTLKIQRTQQEDSAVYLCASSDSTDTQYFGPGTRLTVL.

The sample holds one count of this clone. The rearrangement links TRBV7-6 to TRBJ1-1, with 8 bases that match TRBD1. The V and J ends lost 5 bases and 5 bases, in that order; junction bases with no gene match: 13. The germline CDR1 and CDR2 sequences are SGHVS and FNYEAQ. The CDR3 runs 16 residues. The CDR3 here is CASSPAITTGDTEAFF. Written as DNA, the CDR3 is TGTGCCAGCAGCCCAGCAATAACGACAGGGGATACTGAAGCTTTCTTT.

V gene TRBV28 combines with J gene TRBJ2-7; D not certain. V was pared by 2 bases and J by 2 bases, with 7 bases between. CDR1 and CDR2 from the germline V gene are MDHEN and SYDVKM. There are 13 residues in the CDR3. The CDR3 bases are TGTGCCAGCAGTTTAGCGGCGACCTACGAGCAGTACTTC. This sequence encodes CASSLAATYEQYF.

The V and J genes are TRBV10-2 and TRBJ1-5; possibly TRBD1 for D (6 bases). Germline CDR1 reads WSHSY; CDR2 reads SAAADI. CDR3 length equals 13 residues. V lost 8 bases to trimming and J lost 4 bases, with 12 bases between them. The CDR3 DNA is TGCGCCAGCGCCGGGGGCGGTAATCAGCCCCAGCATTTT. Its translation is CASAGGGNQPQHF.

V and J are TRBV18 and TRBJ1-2; D not certain. The V gene's germline CDR1 is KGHSH and CDR2 LQKENI. Trimming took 6 bases from V and 4 from J, leaving 15 bases between them. This CDR3 spans 14 amino acids. The CDR3 sequence is CASSAGEEGYGYTF. CDR3 coding DNA: TGTGCCAGCTCGGCCGGGGAAGAGGGCTATGGCTACACCTTC.

V and J are TRBV2 and TRBJ1-2; unclear D gene. The length of the CDR3 is 17 residues. Trimming took off 4 bases at V and 0 bases at J, with 18 bases between the two ends. Germline CDR1 is SNHLY and CDR2 is FYNNEI. The CDR3 DNA follows: TGTGCCAGCAGTGGATTGGGCCCAGGTGCTTCTAACTATGGCTACACCTTC. Its translation is CASSGLGPGASNYGYTF.

This chain joins TRBV18 and TRBJ2-7; the match to TRBD2 covers 8 bases. Germline V gene lookup returns CDR1 KGHSH and CDR2 LQKENI. Trimming took 2 bases from V and 6 from J; bases not matched to a gene: 15. The CDR3 contains 17 residues. The CDR3 loop reads CASSPYELGLGLSEQYF. CDR3 DNA: TGTGCCAGCTCACCATACGAACTGGGACTAGGATTATCCGAGCAGTACTTC.

The rearrangement joins TRBV7-2 to TRBJ1-2, with a tentative D call TRBD1 (6 bases). The germline gives CDR1 SGHTA, CDR2 FQGNSA. The CDR3 sequence is 16 residues long. Trimming took off 3 bases at V and 5 bases at J, with 19 bases between the two ends. The CDR3 region has the DNA TGTGCCAGCAGCTTTCCCGGCACGGGGGCATCGTATGGCTACACCTTC. Protein: CASSFPGTGASYGYTF.

This chain uses TRBV2 with TRBJ1-5; 7 bases are a match to TRBD1. CDR3 length: 14 residues. V was pared by 6 bases and J by 6 bases, with 8 bases of the junction left unmatched. CDR1 SNHLY and CDR2 FYNNEI come from the germline V gene. The DNA for the CDR3 is TGTGCCAGCAGCGCACAGGGGTCCGGTCAGCCCCAGCATTTT. Its translation is CASSAQGSGQPQHF.

This clone was detected only once. The chain combines TRBV6-4 with TRBJ2-7, with 11 positions matching TRBD2. This CDR3 is 15 amino acids long. Germline values: CDR1 MRHNA, CDR2 SNTAGT. J lost 2 bases, V lost 6 bases, and 6 bases had no gene match. DNA for the CDR3: TGTGCCAGCAGAACTGGGACTAGCGGCACCTACGAGCAGTACTTC. This translates into CASRTGTSGTYEQYF.

The chain combines TRBV2 with TRBJ2-2; 8 bases fit TRBD1. Unmatched junction bases numbered 9, after V lost 7 bases and J lost 8 bases. Looked up from germline, CDR1 is SNHLY and CDR2 is FYNNEI. The CDR3 length is 14 residues. The CDR3 nucleotides read TGTGCCAGCAAGTCCCAGGGGGCGTTTGGGGAGCTGTTTTTT. It is translated as CASKSQGAFGELFF.

The chain couples TRBV23-1 to TRBJ2-1, with D possibly being TRBD2 (6 bases). TRBV23-1 is an ORF, and what it does is uncertain. CDR3 size: 16 residues. Trimming cost V 1 base and J 5 bases, with 15 bases left between them. The CDR3 nucleotides read TGCGCCAGCAGTCAATGGATTCGGGGGTCAGACAATGAGCAGTTCTTC. Protein product: CASSQWIRGSDNEQFF.

This chain connects TRBV19 to TRBJ2-1; D may be TRBD2 (7 bases). The germline V gene encodes CDR1 LNHDA and CDR2 SQIVND (reference sequence). Deletions cut 7 bases from V and 7 bases from J, with 17 bases between. The CDR3 runs to 14 residues. The CDR3 here is CASKGGSTRNEQFF. Here the CDR3 DNA reads TGTGCCAGTAAGGGGGGGAGTACGAGGAATGAGCAGTTCTTC.

This chain links TRBV6-1 with TRBJ1-6; D unclear. Deletions cut 0 bases from V and 7 bases from J, with 10 bases between. Germline CDR1 and CDR2: MNHNS and SASEGT. This CDR3 spans 15 amino acids. CDR3 region: CASSEAWPGNSPLHF. CDR3 sequence (DNA): TGTGCCAGCAGTGAAGCGTGGCCAGGCAATTCACCCCTCCACTTT.

V is TRBV5-8 and J is TRBJ2-3; a weak D match, TRBD2 (5 bases). Trimming took 3 bases from V and 6 from J, leaving 11 bases between them. The germline gives CDR1 SGHTS, CDR2 YDEGEE. This CDR3 spans 13 amino acids. CDR3 protein: CASSSGRWDTQYF. Written as DNA, the CDR3 is TGTGCCAGCAGCTCGGGAAGGTGGGATACGCAGTATTTT.

V and J are TRBV9 and TRBJ2-5; D is ambiguous. The germline gives CDR1 SGDLS, CDR2 YYNGEE. CDR3 length: 16 amino acids. Trimming took off 0 bases at V and 1 base at J, with 13 bases between the two ends. The CDR3: CASSVGYGWGQETQYF. In DNA form, the CDR3 reads TGTGCCAGCAGCGTAGGGTATGGGTGGGGCCAAGAGACCCAGTACTTC.

The chain carries TRBV23-1 and TRBJ2-3; 9 bases agree with TRBD1. TRBV23-1 counts as an open reading frame of uncertain function. CDR3 length equals 17 residues. J gave up 4 bases and V 3 bases, and 11 bases lay outside the gene matches. The CDR3 loop reads CASSQPANRGRADTQYF. Here the CDR3 DNA reads TGCGCCAGCAGTCAGCCCGCTAACAGGGGGCGCGCAGATACGCAGTATTTT.

The CDR3 loop reads CASSLGGSPVVQETQYF. CDR3 coding DNA: TGTGCCAGCAGCTTAGGGGGAAGTCCGGTCGTCCAAGAGACCCAGTACTTC. The V and J genes are TRBV11-3 and TRBJ2-5; D not certain. The germline CDR1 and CDR2 sequences are SGHNT and YENEEA. Trimming cost V 1 base and J 1 base, with 16 bases left between them. The CDR3 is 17 residues long.

This rearrangement joins TRBV4-1 to TRBJ2-7, with 7 nucleotides matching TRBD1. CDR1 is MGHRA, CDR2 YSYEKL, per germline. The V segment lost 3 bases and the J segment 0 bases; nucleotides outside the gene matches: 8. The CDR3 length is 16 residues. The CDR3 nucleotides are TGCGCCAGCAGCCACCCGGGACAGTATAGCTCCTACGAGCAGTACTTC. It codes for CASSHPGQYSSYEQYF.

The chain employs TRBV13 and TRBJ1-2; D gene uncertain. The CDR3 runs 14 residues. The V gene lost 6 bases and the J gene lost 7 bases, with 18 bases spanning the gap. Germline V gene sequence: CDR1 PRHDT, CDR2 FYEKMQ (reference sequence). The CDR3 DNA reads TGTGCCAGCAGTTCCGGAGTTGGGGTTAGTGGCTACACCTTC. It specifies CASSSGVGVSGYTF.

The chain combines TRBV11-3 with TRBJ2-1; 12 bases are a match to TRBD2. Unmatched junction bases numbered 6, after V lost 5 bases and J lost 7 bases. Germline V gene data show CDR1 as SGHNT and CDR2 as YENEEA. CDR3 size: 15 residues. The CDR3 DNA follows: TGTGCCAGCAGCCTCGGACTAGCGGGAAAGAATGAGCAGTTCTTC. Translation: CASSLGLAGKNEQFF.

The V and J genes are TRBV7-9 and TRBJ2-5, with D unresolved. Looked up from germline, CDR1 is SEHNR and CDR2 is FQNEAQ (reference sequence). The CDR3 runs to 11 residues. V was shortened by 5 bases and J by 4 bases, with 5 bases between the two germline ends. CDR3 region: CASSHGETQYF. DNA for the CDR3: TGTGCCAGCAGCCACGGAGAGACCCAGTACTTC.

This clone was recorded only once. The CDR3 is CASSLMGAAFQSSYEQYF. The CDR3 DNA is TGTGCCAGCAGCTTAATGGGGGCTGCCTTCCAGAGCTCCTACGAGCAGTACTTC. This chain joins TRBV7-2 and TRBJ2-7, with D possibly matching TRBD1 (6 bases). The CDR3 is made up of 18 amino acids. Trimming removed 2 bases at V and 0 bases at J, with 20 bases between. CDR1 is SGHTA and CDR2 is FQGNSA in the germline V gene. Combining the CDR3 with reference TRBV7-2 and TRBJ2-7 gives the whole variable domain GAGVSQSPSNKVTEKGKDVELRCDPISGHTALYWYRQSLGQGLEFLIYFQGNSAPDKSGLPSDRFSAERTGGSVSTLTIQRTQQEDSAVYLCASSLMGAAFQSSYEQYFGPGTRLTVT.

The chain joins TRBV5-5 to TRBJ1-5; TRBD1 matches 8 bases. The CDR3 covers 16 residues. Trimming took 4 bases from V and 6 from J; bases not matched to a gene: 12. Germline V gene data show CDR1 as SGHKS and CDR2 as YYEKEE (reference sequence). This chain's CDR3 is CASSPLPGGWGQPQHF. The CDR3 nucleotides are TGTGCCAGCAGCCCATTACCAGGGGGCTGGGGTCAGCCCCAGCATTTT.

This clone was picked up one time. The chain links TRBV2 to TRBJ2-2, with a weak D call TRBD1 (5 bases). Germline CDR1 SNHLY, CDR2 FYNNEI. This CDR3 spans 14 amino acids. Trimming shortened V by 2 bases and J by 5 bases, and 9 bases separated the two germline ends. CDR3 sequence (DNA): TGTGCCAGCAGTGAAAGGACAAATACCGGGGAGCTGTTTTTT. Amino acid sequence: CASSERTNTGELFF.

This clone came up once. This chain links TRBV19 with TRBJ2-7; TRBD1 agrees at 7 bases. The CDR3 consists of 13 residues. Germline CDR1 is LNHDA and CDR2 is SQIVND (reference sequence). Germline trimming cut 7 bases from V and 3 bases from J; bases unmatched to any gene: 6. The DNA for the CDR3 is TGTGCCAGTACTGACCGACAGGGCTACGAGCAGTACTTC. It encodes CASTDRQGYEQYF.

The chain carries TRBV18 and TRBJ2-5; D call uncertain. This CDR3 has 14 amino acids. V was cut by 0 bases and J by 2 bases, with 7 bases left in between. In germline, CDR1 is KGHSH, CDR2 LQKENI. Here the CDR3 DNA reads TGTGCCAGCTCACCACCGGGTAAACAAGAGACCCAGTACTTC. It encodes CASSPPGKQETQYF.